One sample yielded the 8 T cell receptor beta chains listed below, sequenced in a study of early T cells in non-severe SARS-CoV-2 infection. TCRdb re-called the 5' RACE reads with MiXCR, one entry per CDR3 protein. Of approximately 66,000 distinct CDR3 sequences listed, around 11% were seen once; the top ten hold approximately 1%. Sequencing used whole blood, obtained at baseline. The receptors stem from an adult who was a healthcare worker with PCR-confirmed SARS-CoV-2 infection or an uninfected control (not recorded which). The donor label of this sample is uncertain.

This clonotype has a count of ten or more. This sequence joins TRBV18 and TRBJ1-2, with TRBD1 as a possible D gene (6 bases). V was clipped by 0 bases and J by 4 bases, with 15 bases between them. From germline, CDR1 is KGHSH and CDR2 LQKENI. The CDR3 contains 16 residues. CDR3 sequence (DNA): TGTGCCAGCTCACCACCGAGGGCAGGGGTGGCCTATGGCTACACCTTC. It specifies CASSPPRAGVAYGYTF.

CDR3 in DNA: TGTGCCAGCAGCTCAATGCTGGGGACAGGCAATCAGCCCCAGCATTTT. Translating gives CASSSMLGTGNQPQHF. This chain joins TRBV7-8 and TRBJ1-5; 7 bases fit TRBD1. Trimming at V came to 4 bases and at J to 2 bases, leaving 8 bases not matched to a gene. This CDR3 has 16 amino acids. Looked up from germline, CDR1 is SGHVS and CDR2 is FQNEAQ.

This chain uses TRBV6-2 or TRBV6-3 with TRBJ1-1; D might be TRBD1 (5 bases). The V gene's germline CDR1 is MNHEY and CDR2 SVGEGT. The CDR3 is made up of 15 amino acids. With 7 bases removed from V and 4 bases from J, the gap between germline ends came to 19 bases. The CDR3 DNA reads TGTGCCAGCACCAACGGGGGTGGGGCGATCACTGAAGCTTTCTTT. Translating gives CASTNGGGAITEAFF.

The chain joins TRBV5-1 to TRBJ2-1, with D maybe TRBD2 (5 bases). This CDR3 region has 13 residues. V lost 4 bases to trimming and J lost 10 bases, with 15 bases between them. Germline CDR1 is SGHRS and CDR2 is YFSETQ. The CDR3 nucleotides are TGCGCCAGCAGCCGGGAAGTCCACGGCGAGCAGTTCTTC. It translates to CASSREVHGEQFF.

This clonotype was observed a few times. This CDR3 reads CASSIGDREGRTKNIQYF. Written as DNA, the CDR3 is TGTGCCAGTAGTATCGGGGACAGGGAAGGGAGGACCAAAAACATTCAGTACTTC. The chain uses TRBV19 and TRBJ2-4, with TRBD1 matching over 9 bases. Germline lookup yields CDR1 LNHDA and CDR2 SQIVND (reference sequence). Trimming removed 3 bases from V and 2 bases from J; junction bases left unmatched: 11. The CDR3 runs to 18 residues.

This clonotype occurred a few times. V gene TRBV30 combines with J gene TRBJ2-1; D unclear. Germline values: CDR1 GTSNPN, CDR2 SVGIG (reference sequence). V dropped 2 bases and J dropped 9 bases, with 8 bases sitting between them. This CDR3 spans 11 amino acids. CDR3 sequence: CAWSLGREQFF. The CDR3 coding sequence is TGTGCCTGGAGTCTTGGGCGTGAGCAGTTCTTC.

This clonotype has at least ten counts. The genes are TRBV11-2 and TRBJ2-1; 10 nucleotides agree with TRBD2. The CDR3 extends over 15 amino acids. Germline values: CDR1 SGHAT, CDR2 FQNNGV. After removal of 1 base from V and 7 bases from J, the junction contained 4 bases not matched to a gene. Written as DNA, the CDR3 is TGTGCCAGCAGCTTAGTTCCACTAGCGGGGAATGAGCAGTTCTTC. Encoded protein: CASSLVPLAGNEQFF.

The sample holds many counts of this clonotype. The chain employs TRBV6-8 and TRBJ2-7, with 7 bases identical to TRBD2. V shed 2 bases and J 12 bases; nucleotides not matched to a gene: 13. Germline CDR1 MNHGY, CDR2 SAAAGT. This CDR3 is 14 amino acids long. The CDR3 DNA reads TGTGCCAGCAGTTACGAGAAGCGGACTAGTCTTGGGTACGTC. Protein: CASSYEKRTSLGYV.